The 13 T cell receptor beta chains in this list originate from one sample, sequenced in a study of cytomegalovirus exposure and HLA in healthy donors (dated by TCRdb to the late 2010s). To prepare the library, the immunoSEQ multiplex PCR assay was applied. For the multiplex PCR, a mixture combining 60 forward primers for TCR Vbeta segments and 13 reverse primers for TCR Jbeta segments was used. Not all clones reach the TCRdb copy of this immuneACCESS table, which keeps in-frame sequences only. Checked studies attribute under half of the gap to unresolved V genes and leave the rest unexplained. The sample table contains about 110,000 clones; only one count was recorded for over 75% of them. The ten largest clones represent around 2.3% of the sample. Sequenced input: PBMCs. These receptors all stem from a man aged 25 to 40 in good health and CMV-seronegative.

V gene TRBV5-1 combines with J gene TRBJ2-4, with D possibly TRBD2 on 6 matching bases. Trimming took 7 bases from V and 9 from J, leaving 20 bases between them. The CDR3 runs 14 residues. The germline CDR1 and CDR2 sequences are SGHRS and YFSETQ. CDR3 region: CASRLETPTGIQYF. DNA of the CDR3: TGCGCCAGCCGACTAGAAACCCCCACGGGCATTCAGTACTTC.

The chain joins TRBV10-2 to TRBJ1-2; 9 nucleotides align to TRBD1. The junction had 11 bases not matched to a gene; V was cut back by 7 bases and J by 8 bases. The germline V gene has CDR1 WSHSY and CDR2 SAAADI. The CDR3 runs to 14 residues. As DNA, the CDR3 is TGCGCCAGCAATCAACAGGGGGCGTCGTTCGGCTACACCTTC. Protein: CASNQQGASFGYTF.

The rearrangement uses TRBV11-2 and TRBJ1-1; a possible D gene is TRBD1 (6 bases). The germline CDR1 and CDR2 sequences are SGHAT and FQNNGV. The CDR3 extends over 13 amino acids. V lost 1 base and J 6 bases, leaving 9 bases between the germline ends. The CDR3 loop reads CASSLGPGAEAFF. The DNA of the CDR3 is TGTGCCAGCAGCTTAGGGCCAGGGGCTGAAGCTTTCTTT. Supplemented by reference TRBV11-2 and TRBJ1-1, the full variable domain reads EAGVAQSPRYKIIEKRQSVAFWCNPISGHATLYWYQQILGQGPKLLIQFQNNGVVDDSQLPKDRFSAERLKGVDSTLKIQPAKLEDSAVYLCASSLGPGAEAFFGQGTRLTVV.

V and J are TRBV7-4 and TRBJ1-2; 10 positions agree with TRBD1. CDR3 length equals 16 residues. The ends lost 5 bases at V and 7 bases at J; junction bases unmatched: 13. Germline assignment: CDR1 SGHVT and CDR2 SQSDAQ. In DNA form, the CDR3 reads TGTGCCAGCAGCGCTACAGCCGGGACAGGGGTTCCTGGCTACACCTTC. Translated, it gives CASSATAGTGVPGYTF. The full variable domain, with the rest looked up from reference TRBV7-4 and TRBJ1-2, is GAGVSQSPRYKVAKRGRDVALRCDSISGHVTLYWYRQTLGQGSEVLTYSQSDAQRDKSGRPSGRFSAERPERSVSTLKIQRTEQGDSAVYLCASSATAGTGVPGYTFGSGTRLTVV.

The V gene is TRBV15, the J gene TRBJ1-5; D unclear. Trimming removed 6 bases from V and 2 bases from J, with 11 bases in between. The CDR3 spans 14 residues. Germline V lookup: CDR1 LNHNV, CDR2 YYDKDF (reference sequence). The CDR3 spells CATSPREGNQPQHF. The CDR3 bases are TGTGCCACCAGTCCAAGGGAGGGCAATCAGCCCCAGCATTTT.

This clone was counted a few times. This rearrangement joins TRBV9 to TRBJ2-7; no definite D call. The germline gives CDR1 SGDLS, CDR2 YYNGEE. This CDR3 region has 13 residues. V shed 1 base and J shed 5 bases, with 10 bases lying between them. Here the CDR3 reads CASSVKPRHEQYF. CDR3 nucleotides: TGTGCCAGCAGCGTAAAGCCTAGGCACGAGCAGTACTTC. Drawing the rest from reference TRBV9 and TRBJ2-7, the complete variable domain is DSGVTQTPKHLITATGQRVTLRCSPRSGDLSVYWYQQSLDQGLQFLIQYYNGEERAKGNILERFSAQQFPDLHSELNLSSLELGDSALYFCASSVKPRHEQYFGPGTRLTVT.

This clone has just one count. The chain links TRBV10-3 to TRBJ1-5; D perhaps matches TRBD1 (5 bases). Germline CDR1 reads ENHRY; CDR2 reads SYGVKD. The CDR3 totals 14 residues. The V end was cut by 6 bases, the J end by 4 bases, with 13 bases between. CDR3 DNA: TGTGCCATCAGCGGGACTAACCAAAATCAGCCCCAGCATTTT. Its translation: CAISGTNQNQPQHF.

The chain joins TRBV4-1 to TRBJ2-4; TRBD1 agrees at 8 bases. CDR1 is MGHRA, CDR2 YSYEKL, per germline. CDR3 length equals 16 residues. V shed 1 base, J shed 3 bases, and the junction held 5 bases outside the gene matches. Written as DNA, the CDR3 is TGCGCCAGCAGCCAAGGACAGGGGACAATCAAAAACATTCAGTACTTC. Its translation is CASSQGQGTIKNIQYF.

Only a few counts were recorded for this clone. The chain combines TRBV10-3 with TRBJ2-1, with 7 bases lining up with TRBD2. V lost 3 bases and J lost 0; bases outside the gene matches: 5. CDR3 length equals 16 residues. Germline CDR1 is ENHRY and CDR2 is SYGVKD. CDR3 amino acids: CAISELGGSSYNEQFF. CDR3 in DNA: TGTGCCATCAGTGAATTAGGCGGGAGCTCCTACAATGAGCAGTTCTTC.

This sequence joins TRBV2 and TRBJ2-7, with 9 bases fitting TRBD2. The CDR3 consists of 17 residues. Germline V gene lookup returns CDR1 SNHLY and CDR2 FYNNEI. After removal of 4 bases from V and 0 bases from J, the junction contained 10 bases not matched to a gene. The CDR3 coding sequence is TGTGCCAGCAGTGCCCGTAGCGGGAGCCACTTCTCCTACGAGCAGTACTTC. It translates to CASSARSGSHFSYEQYF.

The rearrangement joins TRBV30 to TRBJ2-5, with TRBD2 matching over 10 bases. V shed 4 bases, J shed 4 bases, and the junction held 3 bases outside the gene matches. Germline V CDR1 and CDR2: GTSNPN, SVGIG (reference sequence). The CDR3 totals 13 residues. The CDR3 region is CAWTVAGGETQYF. In DNA, the CDR3 is TGTGCCTGGACCGTAGCGGGGGGAGAGACCCAGTACTTC.

The J gene is TRBJ2-7, the V gene TRBV5-6, with a weak D call TRBD2 (6 bases). Germline V CDR1 and CDR2: SGHDT, YYEEEE. Trimming removed 0 bases from V and 6 bases from J, with 10 bases in between. The CDR3 is made up of 13 amino acids. The chain's CDR3 is CASSLGGAGEQYF. The CDR3 DNA reads as TGTGCCAGCAGCTTGGGCGGGGCGGGCGAGCAGTACTTC. Drawing the rest from reference TRBV5-6 and TRBJ2-7, the complete variable domain is DAGVTQSPTHLIKTRGQQVTLRCSPKSGHDTVSWYQQALGQGPQFIFQYYEEEERQRGNFPDRFSGHQFPNYSSELNVNALLLGDSALYLCASSLGGAGEQYFGPGTRLTVT.

As concerns this clone: Relative to the germline gene, one junction end is altered; a read error may explain this. The genes are TRBV9 and TRBJ2-1, with 10 bases lining up with TRBD2. The CDR3 is 13 amino acids. The V gene's germline CDR1 is SGDLS and CDR2 YYNGEE. In nucleotides, the CDR3 is TGTGCCAGCAGCCCCGAGGCCGGGACTAGCGTAATCTTC. Its protein product is CASSPEAGTSVIF.